The 23 T cell receptor beta chains in this list originate from one sample, sequenced in a study of CD8 T cells in Susac syndrome. An amount of RNA that ranged from roughly 0.5 to 1 ug was reverse transcribed with random hexamers. One entry per CDR3 protein, called by TCRdb with MiXCR from the immunoSEQ multiplex PCR reads. The sample shows more than 200,000 distinct CDR3 sequences, around nine tenths of them seen only once. Source material: CD8+ T cells from PBMCs. The receptor source for this set is a human donor with multiple sclerosis.

The chain uses TRBV4-1 and TRBJ2-1; D may be TRBD2 (7 bases). Per germline, CDR1 MGHRA and CDR2 YSYEKL. The CDR3 has 15 residues. V shed 0 bases and J shed 7 bases, with 13 bases lying between them. The CDR3 DNA reads TGCGCCAGCAGCCAAGAAGCGAGGGGGGGGAATGAGCAGTTCTTC. Translating gives CASSQEARGGNEQFF.

V and J are TRBV5-5 and TRBJ2-5, with 7 bases that match TRBD1. This CDR3 spans 16 amino acids. V gave up 6 bases and J gave up 2 bases; unmatched junction bases: 13. Germline V gene sequence: CDR1 SGHKS, CDR2 YYEKEE (reference sequence). CDR3 residues: CASTPKGDSLQETQYF. In DNA, the CDR3 is TGTGCCAGCACCCCCAAAGGGGACAGCCTACAAGAGACCCAGTACTTC.

In its sample, this clonotype was seen a few times. J is TRBJ2-7 and V is TRBV5-4, with no clear D. The CDR3 extends over 13 amino acids. Germline V gene data show CDR1 as SGHNT and CDR2 as YYREEE (reference sequence). V dropped 7 bases and J dropped 2 bases, with 13 bases sitting between them. DNA of the CDR3: TGTGCCAGCCTTTGCGCCCCCACCTACGAGCAGTACTTC. Its translation is CASLCAPTYEQYF.

This clonotype was seen once. The chain employs TRBV12-3 or TRBV12-4 and TRBJ2-7, with D possibly called TRBD1 or TRBD2 (5 bases each). Trimming took off 6 bases at V and 0 bases at J, with 15 bases between the two ends. This CDR3 region has 15 residues. CDR3: CASSRDGQVSYEQYF. CDR3 bases: TGTGCCAGCAGCCGGGACGGCCAAGTCTCCTACGAGCAGTACTTC.

This chain uses TRBV3-1 with TRBJ2-1; 10 bases are a match to TRBD2. Germline lookup yields CDR1 LGHDT and CDR2 YNNKEL (reference sequence). This CDR3 is 17 amino acids long. The ends lost 4 bases at V and 8 bases at J; junction bases unmatched: 14. This chain's CDR3 is CASSLSQSGGASDEQFF. The CDR3 DNA reads as TGTGCCAGCAGCCTCTCCCAGAGCGGGGGGGCGAGCGATGAGCAGTTCTTC.

The chain combines TRBV6-2 or TRBV6-3 with TRBJ2-5; 10 bases agree with TRBD1. Germline V gene sequence: CDR1 MNHEY, CDR2 SVGEGT. V lost 0 bases to trimming and J lost 0 bases; unmatched junction nucleotides: 4. The CDR3 runs 17 residues. CDR3 sequence: CASSYSRDRGYQETQYF. In DNA, the CDR3 is TGTGCCAGCAGTTACTCGAGGGACAGGGGCTACCAAGAGACCCAGTACTTC.

A single count supports this clonotype. The CDR3 region is CASSFLGVGRPEAFF. As DNA, the CDR3 is TGTGCCAGCAGTTTTTTAGGGGTTGGAAGGCCTGAAGCTTTCTTT. This chain joins TRBV27 and TRBJ1-1, with a possible D match to TRBD1 (5 bases). V dropped 3 bases and J dropped 6 bases, with 17 bases sitting between them. This CDR3 comprises 15 residues. Germline CDR1 and CDR2: MNHEY and SMNVEV (reference sequence).

This rearrangement joins TRBV3-1 to TRBJ2-2; D remains unclear. This CDR3 contains 17 residues. Germline CDR1 reads LGHDT; CDR2 reads YNNKEL (reference sequence). Trimming stripped 4 bases from V and 4 bases from J, with 19 bases between. This CDR3 reads CASSPGAFTLATGELFF. As DNA, the CDR3 is TGTGCCAGCAGCCCCGGAGCTTTCACACTCGCCACCGGGGAGCTGTTTTTT.

The chain links TRBV27 to TRBJ2-1, with 7 bases fitting TRBD2. CDR1 and CDR2 (germline): MNHEY, SMNVEV (reference sequence). CDR3 length: 12 residues. Trimming at V came to 6 bases and at J to 12 bases, leaving 8 bases not matched to a gene. The DNA of the CDR3 is TGTGCCAGCAGCCTGGGTGGGGAGGGGCAGTTCTTC. Encoded protein: CASSLGGEGQFF.

CDR3 amino acids: CASGMGTGELFF. The CDR3 DNA sequence: TGTGCCAGCGGGATGGGGACCGGGGAGCTGTTTTTT. The V gene is TRBV7-6, the J gene TRBJ2-2; D not resolved. The ends were cut back, 8 bases at V and 5 bases at J, with 9 bases in the middle. CDR3 length equals 12 residues. Germline V gene sequence: CDR1 SGHVS, CDR2 FNYEAQ.

V and J are TRBV27 and TRBJ1-4; TRBD1 is a possible D gene (5 bases). This CDR3 has 13 residues. Germline assignment: CDR1 MNHEY and CDR2 SMNVEV (reference sequence). V was pared by 5 bases and J by 6 bases, with 10 bases between. The CDR3 DNA follows: TGTGCCAGCAGTCCCGGGACGTATGAAAAACTGTTTTTT. Translation: CASSPGTYEKLFF.

The chain recombines TRBV12-3 or TRBV12-4 with TRBJ1-1, with TRBD1 matching 9 bases. The CDR3 totals 16 residues. The junction had 9 bases not matched to a gene; V was cut back by 7 bases and J by 0 bases. In DNA, the CDR3 is TGTGCCAGCACCCCAGGACAGGGGTACATGAACACTGAAGCTTTCTTT. As protein: CASTPGQGYMNTEAFF.

The chain recombines TRBV7-2 with TRBJ1-1, with 8 positions matching TRBD1. J lost 1 base, V lost 0 bases, and 19 bases had no gene match. This CDR3 spans 21 amino acids. Germline-derived CDR1 and CDR2 are SGHTA and FQGNSA. Written as DNA, the CDR3 is TGTGCCAGCAGCTTAGCCCCAGGGGGCAAGGGTTACCTTAGGACGAACACTGAAGCTTTCTTT. Amino acid sequence: CASSLAPGGKGYLRTNTEAFF.

J is TRBJ2-7 and V is TRBV19; 8 bases fit TRBD2. This CDR3 contains 15 residues. Trimming cost V 6 bases and J 2 bases; bases outside gene matches: 9. Germline CDR1 and CDR2: LNHDA and SQIVND (reference sequence). CDR3 sequence: CASSSSGSWAYEQYF. CDR3 bases: TGTGCCAGTAGCTCGAGCGGGAGTTGGGCCTACGAGCAGTACTTC.

The chain uses TRBV25-1 and TRBJ2-1; D gene unclear. Germline loops: CDR1 MGHDK, CDR2 SYGVNS. Trimming took 1 base from V and 4 from J, leaving 8 bases between them. The CDR3 contains 14 residues. The CDR3 loop is CASSEFLMYNEQFF. The CDR3 nucleotides are TGTGCCAGCAGTGAATTTTTGATGTACAATGAGCAGTTCTTC.

This clonotype has a single count. V gene TRBV11-2 combines with J gene TRBJ1-1; D may be TRBD1 (5 bases). CDR1 SGHAT and CDR2 FQNNGV come from the germline V gene. There are 11 residues in the CDR3. V shed 5 bases and J shed 11 bases, with 12 bases lying between them. CDR3 sequence: CASSEQGPAFF. Written as DNA, the CDR3 is TGTGCCAGCAGCGAGCAGGGACCCGCTTTCTTT.

This sequence joins TRBV9 and TRBJ2-5; tentatively, D is TRBD1 (5 bases). This CDR3 has 15 amino acids. V was pared by 4 bases and J by 5 bases, with 18 bases between. CDR1 and CDR2 from the germline V gene are SGDLS and YYNGEE. CDR3 amino acids: CASSTEGHPTETQYF. The CDR3 bases are TGTGCCAGCAGCACCGAAGGACACCCCACGGAGACCCAGTACTTC.

The chain uses TRBV5-8 and TRBJ2-7, with 12 nucleotides matching TRBD1. The trim removed 2 bases at V and 5 bases at J, leaving 5 bases unmatched. The V gene's germline CDR1 is SGHTS and CDR2 YDEGEE. The CDR3 runs to 15 residues. CDR3 protein: CASSFTGTGGNEQYF. CDR3 coding DNA: TGTGCCAGCAGCTTTACAGGGACAGGGGGCAACGAGCAGTACTTC.

The V and J genes are TRBV4-1 and TRBJ1-1; D is unresolved. Trimming pared 1 base from V and 4 bases from J, leaving 7 bases between. Germline CDR1 reads MGHRA; CDR2 reads YSYEKL. The CDR3 extends over 13 amino acids. The CDR3 DNA reads as TGCGCCAGCAGCCAAGTCGGCCCCACTGAAGCTTTCTTT. Translating gives CASSQVGPTEAFF.

The chain links TRBV4-3 to TRBJ2-1, with TRBD2 matching over 9 bases. This CDR3 has 16 amino acids. From germline, CDR1 is LGHNA and CDR2 YSLEER. The V and J ends lost 0 bases and 5 bases, in that order; junction bases with no gene match: 5. The CDR3 DNA sequence: TGCGCCAGCAGCCAAGATTCGACTAGCGGCCACAATGAGCAGTTCTTC. It yields the protein CASSQDSTSGHNEQFF.

The V and J genes are TRBV4-1 and TRBJ2-1, with 9 bases fitting TRBD1. The V segment lost 4 bases and the J segment 9 bases; nucleotides outside the gene matches: 10. The length of the CDR3 is 15 residues. Germline values: CDR1 MGHRA, CDR2 YSYEKL. The CDR3 spells CASSLLTGGYGEQFF. As DNA, the CDR3 is TGCGCCAGCAGCCTCCTGACAGGGGGTTACGGTGAGCAGTTCTTC.

The rearrangement uses TRBV21-1 and TRBJ2-7; TRBD2 was called by the table and not checked on the DNA. TRBV21-1 is shown as a pseudogene. The CDR3 runs to 15 residues. The CDR3 DNA reads TGTGCCAGCAGCAAAGGGGACCGCCCTGCCTACGAGCAGTACTTC. It specifies CASSKGDRPAYEQYF.

The CDR3 sequence is CASSLSKGNGYTF. CDR3 nucleotide sequence: TGTGCCAGCAGTTTATCGAAGGGGAATGGCTACACCTTC. The chain has TRBV27 and TRBJ1-2; TRBD1 is a possible D gene (5 bases). This CDR3 comprises 13 residues. V lost 0 bases to trimming and J lost 6 bases, with 8 bases between them. Germline V CDR1 and CDR2: MNHEY, SMNVEV (reference sequence).